The clone carrying this TCR beta chain turned up a few times. Its specificity is not known. The CDR3 extends over 13 amino acids. V gave up 8 bases and J gave up 7 bases; unmatched junction bases: 10. The germline gives CDR1 SNHLY, CDR2 FYNNEI. The time point was: patch test 2, 6 weeks after DPC sensitization. The treatment denotes: therapeutic diphenylcyclopropenone sensitization with weekly scalp DPC. These data originate in a study of human T cells and chemical hapten exposure. In the study overall: A patient group, mainly female, showed alopecia areata, totalis or universalis.

General observations from the study: The immune response of these alopecia patients might not match healthy individuals'.

TCRdb passed the RACE reads through MiXCR, listing each CDR3 protein once. The sample has a few hundred thousand distinct CDR3 sequences, around 6% seen once. The TCR sequence derives from a woman aged 18-29 years with alopecia areata. Some clones in this sample may be carry-over from other donors' samples. The chain recombines TRBV2 with TRBJ1-2, with 7 nucleotides matching TRBD1. Sequencing used whole blood, obtained in connection with sensitization to the hapten diphenylcyclopropenone (DPC). The CDR3 here is CASRFEQGFGYTF. CDR3 DNA sequence: TGTGCCAGCCGATTTGAACAGGGGTTTGGCTACACCTTC. Based on the CDR3 plus reference TRBV2 and TRBJ1-2, the full variable domain is EPEVTQTPSHQVTQMGQEVILRCVPISNHLYFYWYRQILGQKVEFLVSFYNNEISEKSEIFDDQFSVERPDGSNFTLKIRSTKLEDSAMYFCASRFEQGFGYTFGSGTRLTVV.